This T cell receptor beta chain was obtained from a study of technical replicates of blood from several donors. Using immunoSEQ multiplex PCR, the repertoire was profiled, and TCRdb retains in-frame clones only, with some absent. The table shows some 69,000 clones, with about 87% occurring only once. The TCR comes from a human donor in good health. Some clones in this sample may be carry-over from other donors' samples. The sequenced sample consisted of PBMCs.

CDR3 bases: TGTGCCAGCAGCTCACTTCGCGGAAGTGGCTACACCTTC. It specifies CASSSLRGSGYTF. The chain is built from TRBV5-8 and TRBJ1-2, with D uncertain. The CDR3 has 13 residues. Germline V gene data show CDR1 as SGHTS and CDR2 as YDEGEE. V was clipped by 3 bases and J by 7 bases, with 13 bases between them.